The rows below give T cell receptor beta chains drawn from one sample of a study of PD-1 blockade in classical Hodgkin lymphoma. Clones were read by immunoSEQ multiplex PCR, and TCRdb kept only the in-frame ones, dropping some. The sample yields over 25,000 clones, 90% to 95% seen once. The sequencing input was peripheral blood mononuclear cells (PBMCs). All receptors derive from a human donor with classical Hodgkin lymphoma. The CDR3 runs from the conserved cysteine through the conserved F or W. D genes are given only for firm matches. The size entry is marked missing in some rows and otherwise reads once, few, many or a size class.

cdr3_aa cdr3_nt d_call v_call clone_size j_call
CAWRFTGGEQYF TGTGCCTGGAGATTTACAGGCGGCGAGCAGTACTTC NA TRBV30 NA TRBJ2-7
CASSRGINNEQFF TGTGCCAGCAGCCGAGGTATTAACAATGAGCAGTTCTTC NA TRBV5-8 NA TRBJ2-1
CASSRNTLKRYEQYF TGTGCCAGCAGTCGGAACACGCTAAAACGCTACGAGCAGTACTTC NA TRBV2 once TRBJ2-7
CASSPGQGNSGANVLTF TGTGCCAGCTCTCCGGGACAGGGAAACTCTGGGGCCAACGTCCTGACTTTC TRBD1 TRBV18 once TRBJ2-6
CASSLGGSMQYF TGTGCCAGCAGCTTAGGTGGGAGTATGCAGTATTTT NA TRBV11-3 NA TRBJ2-3
CASSLNVWASGLMDEQFF TGTGCCAGCAGCTTAAACGTCTGGGCTAGCGGCTTGATGGATGAGCAGTTCTTC TRBD2 TRBV7-2 NA TRBJ2-1
CAGERGLDTGELFF TGTGCCGGAGAGAGGGGGTTAGACACCGGGGAGCTGTTTTTT NA TRBV30 NA TRBJ2-2
CASSLDPGATSPLHF TGTGCCAGCAGCTTAGACCCGGGGGCAACCTCACCCCTCCACTTT NA TRBV7-2 once TRBJ1-6
CASSSRTSGRYVDEQYF TGTGCCAGCAGCTCCCGGACTAGCGGGAGGTACGTGGACGAGCAGTACTTC TRBD2 TRBV7-9 NA TRBJ2-7
CASSSAGMNYGYTF TGTGCCAGTAGTTCCGCAGGGATGAACTATGGCTACACCTTC NA TRBV19 NA TRBJ1-2
CAISGTDRGNQPQHF TGTGCCATCAGTGGGACGGACAGGGGTAATCAGCCCCAGCATTTT TRBD1 TRBV10-3 NA TRBJ1-5
CASSFREGSYNEQFF TGTGCCAGCAGTTTTCGGGAGGGGTCCTACAATGAGCAGTTCTTC TRBD2 TRBV27 NA TRBJ2-1
CAWSWRRGNEQFF TGTGCCTGGAGCTGGCGGAGGGGGAATGAGCAGTTCTTC NA TRBV30 NA TRBJ2-1
CASSDSSGAETQYF TGTGCCAGCAGTGACTCGAGCGGCGCGGAGACCCAGTACTTC NA TRBV6-4 NA TRBJ2-5
CASSFLETGHSYNEQFF TGTGCCAGCAGCTTCCTCGAGACAGGGCACTCCTACAATGAGCAGTTCTTC TRBD1 TRBV9 NA TRBJ2-1
CASAAGTGIIGAKNIQYF TGTGCCAGCGCTGCCGGGACAGGTATCATCGGGGCCAAAAACATTCAGTACTTC TRBD1 TRBV2 NA TRBJ2-4
CASSDNDDTGELFF TGTGCCAGCAGTGATAACGATGACACCGGGGAGCTGTTTTTT NA TRBV27 NA TRBJ2-2
CATRTGRWNTEAFF TGTGCCACCAGAACTGGAAGGTGGAACACTGAAGCTTTCTTT NA TRBV15 NA TRBJ1-1
CASSWTGPKNIQYF TGTGCCAGTAGTTGGACAGGCCCCAAAAACATTCAGTACTTC TRBD1 TRBV19 NA TRBJ2-4
CASSPGLAAAQETQYF TGCGCCAGCAGCCCTGGACTAGCGGCGGCCCAAGAGACCCAGTACTTC TRBD2 TRBV5-1 NA TRBJ2-5
CASSERRGQIEAFF TGTGCCAGCAGTGAAAGGAGAGGACAGATTGAAGCTTTCTTT NA TRBV6-1 NA TRBJ1-1
CASSFTGAGGELFF TGTGCCAGCAGCTTTACGGGGGCCGGCGGGGAGCTGTTTTTT NA TRBV11-2 once TRBJ2-2
CASRHHRPGENEQFF TGTGCCAGCAGACATCACCGTCCGGGAGAGAATGAGCAGTTCTTC NA TRBV6-5 once TRBJ2-1
CASSAQGAGNTIYF TGCGCCAGCAGCGCACAGGGCGCTGGAAACACCATATATTTT NA TRBV5-1 NA TRBJ1-3
CSVEGRGGLVTGELFF TGCAGCGTTGAAGGGAGGGGCGGTTTGGTAACCGGGGAGCTGTTTTTT NA TRBV29-1 NA TRBJ2-2
CASSVGPGETQYF TGTGCCAGCAGCGTGGGACCGGGAGAGACCCAGTACTTC NA TRBV13 few TRBJ2-5
CASSSLAGYNEQFF TGTGCCAGCAGCTCCCTAGCGGGGTACAATGAGCAGTTCTTC TRBD2 TRBV7-2 once TRBJ2-1
CATSGRGYIGGYTF TGTGCCACCAGCGGTAGGGGGTATATTGGTGGCTACACCTTC NA TRBV6-5 NA TRBJ1-2